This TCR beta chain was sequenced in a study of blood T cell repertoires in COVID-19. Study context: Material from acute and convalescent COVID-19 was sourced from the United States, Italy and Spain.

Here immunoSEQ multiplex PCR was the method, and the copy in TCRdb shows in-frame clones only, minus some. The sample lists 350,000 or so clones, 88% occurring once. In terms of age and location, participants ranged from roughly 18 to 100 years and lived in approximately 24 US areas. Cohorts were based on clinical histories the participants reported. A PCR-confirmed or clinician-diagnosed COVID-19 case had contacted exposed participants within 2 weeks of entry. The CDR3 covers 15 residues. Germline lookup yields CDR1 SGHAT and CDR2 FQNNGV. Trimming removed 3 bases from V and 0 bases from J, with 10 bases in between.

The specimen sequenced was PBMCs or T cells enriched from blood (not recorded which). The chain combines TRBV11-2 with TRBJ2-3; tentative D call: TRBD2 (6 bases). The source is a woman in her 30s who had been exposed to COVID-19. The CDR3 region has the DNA TGTGCCAGCAGCTTTGGGGGGATCAGCACAGATACGCAGTATTTT. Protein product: CASSFGGISTDTQYF.